This entry is about one TCR beta chain. Its antigen is still unknown. Sequenced material consisted of expressed TCRB transcripts (all of the isolated RNA was reverse transcribed). Sequencing used immunoSEQ multiplex PCR; TCRdb keeps in-frame clones, though not all of them. This sample has 300,000 to 350,000 clones, with 9.3% found just once. Donors underwent one heparinised blood draw, about 120 mL on average. This record belongs to a study of beta chain features in type 1 diabetes. Findings and limits, study-wide: For Type 1 diabetes patients, all four CD4+ subsets carried TCRB CDR3s that were moderately but significantly shorter. VDJ junctions sequenced from type 1 diabetes patients showed fewer insertions and more deletions. HLA effects on TCRB rearrangement stayed unresolved here.

This clonotype was obtained from a man aged 30 to 45 with type 1 diabetes. The sequencing input was central memory CD4+ T cells from blood.

As DNA, the CDR3 is TGTGCCAGCTCACCCCAGGACAAGAACACTGAAGCTTTCTTT. It specifies CASSPQDKNTEAFF. This chain links TRBV18 with TRBJ1-1; TRBD1 is a possible D gene (5 bases). Trimming took 3 bases from V and 1 from J, leaving 9 bases between them. Germline V lookup: CDR1 KGHSH, CDR2 LQKENI. The CDR3 consists of 14 residues.